The entry below describes one TCR beta chain. The source of the sample is a study of chemoradiotherapy in HPV16-positive cancers. Study-wide background: Candidate HPV-specific T-cell clones and common TCR motifs came from functional assays in two HPV16-positive patients.

Method: immunoSEQ multiplex PCR; TCRdb's copy keeps in-frame clones and lacks some. The repertoire holds thousands of clones, with about 94% as singletons. The biological material was taken from a patient who underwent chemoradiotherapy. The source is a human donor with HPV-associated anogenital cancer.

The CDR3 DNA reads as TGCGCCAGCAGCCCCCAGACCACAGGGTGGGGTGGCTACACCTTC. Residues: CASSPQTTGWGGYTF. The J gene is TRBJ1-2, the V gene TRBV4-1, with D perhaps TRBD1 (6 bases). Germline V gives CDR1 MGHRA, CDR2 YSYEKL. V was pared by 4 bases and J by 7 bases, with 19 bases between. The CDR3 has 15 amino acids.